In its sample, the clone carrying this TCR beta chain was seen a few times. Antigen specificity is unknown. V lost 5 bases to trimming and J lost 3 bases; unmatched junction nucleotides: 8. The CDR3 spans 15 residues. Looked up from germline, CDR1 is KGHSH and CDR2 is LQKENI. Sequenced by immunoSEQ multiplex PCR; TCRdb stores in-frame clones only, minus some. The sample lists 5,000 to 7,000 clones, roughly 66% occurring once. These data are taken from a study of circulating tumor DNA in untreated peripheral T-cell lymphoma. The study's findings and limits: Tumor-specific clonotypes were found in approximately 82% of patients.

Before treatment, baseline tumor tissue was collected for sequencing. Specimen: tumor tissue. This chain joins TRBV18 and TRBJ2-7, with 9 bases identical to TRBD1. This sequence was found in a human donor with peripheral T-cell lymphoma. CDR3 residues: CASSVTGGAYYEQYF. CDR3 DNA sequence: TGTGCCAGCTCAGTAACAGGGGGCGCCTACTACGAGCAGTACTTC. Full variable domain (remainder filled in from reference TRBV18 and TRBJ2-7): NAGVMQNPRHLVRRRGQEARLRCSPMKGHSHVYWYRQLPEEGLKFMVYLQKENIIDESGMPKERFSAEFPKEGPSILRIQQVVRGDSAAYFCASSVTGGAYYEQYFGPGTRLTVT.